The 18 T cell receptor beta chains in this list originate from one sample, sequenced in a study of naive and memory T cell subsets. General observations from the study: Possibly reflecting memory cells re-expressing CD45RA, a few larger clonotypes occurred in naive repertoires, especially CD8.

Antigens for these TCRs are unknown. The beta constant-region primer was an equimolar mix of two oligonucleotides covering TRBC1 and TRBC2. Ligated cDNA was amplified by four rounds of PCR with nested alpha and beta constant-region primers and SP2. TCRdb fed the UMI-ligation and nested PCR reads into MiXCR, producing one record per CDR3 protein. Counted here are roughly 140,000 distinct CDR3 sequences, around 21% occurring once; the ten biggest clones make up 0.6% to 0.7%. Material: naive CD8+ T cells from blood. The receptors stem from a human donor in good health.

This clonotype turned up a few times. The rearrangement uses TRBV28 and TRBJ2-7; 10 bases are a match to TRBD1. Germline V gene sequence: CDR1 MDHEN, CDR2 SYDVKM. The V gene end was trimmed by 0 bases and the J gene end by 2 bases; junction bases not matched to a gene: 10. There are 18 residues in the CDR3. CDR3 coding DNA: TGTGCCAGCAGTTTATGGGGACAGGGGATTAAATATACCTACGAGCAGTACTTC. Encoded protein: CASSLWGQGIKYTYEQYF.

This clonotype has only a few counts. The chain has TRBV6-5 and TRBJ2-5; the match to TRBD1 covers 7 bases. Germline V gene sequence: CDR1 MNHEY, CDR2 SVGAGI. This CDR3 spans 15 amino acids. The J segment lost 4 bases and the V segment lost 0 bases, leaving 5 bases of the junction unmatched. The DNA for the CDR3 is TGTGCCAGCAGTTACTCCCTAGACAGGGCAGAGACCCAGTACTTC. Its translation is CASSYSLDRAETQYF.

This clonotype was detected ten times or more. J is TRBJ2-7 and V is TRBV14; 7 bases are a match to TRBD1. The germline CDR1 and CDR2 sequences are SGHDN and FVKESK. The CDR3 extends over 17 amino acids. J lost 2 bases, V lost 4 bases, and 14 bases had no gene match. Written as DNA, the CDR3 is TGTGCCAGCAGCCCTGGCCCACCGGGACAGACAACCTACGAGCAGTACTTC. Its protein is CASSPGPPGQTTYEQYF. The full variable domain, with the rest looked up from reference TRBV14 and TRBJ2-7, is EAGVTQFPSHSVIEKGQTVTLRCDPISGHDNLYWYRRVMGKEIKFLLHFVKESKQDESGMPNNRFLAERTGGTYSTLKVQPAELEDSGVYFCASSPGPPGQTTYEQYFGPGTRLTVT.

This chain links TRBV18 with TRBJ1-5; 7 nucleotides agree with TRBD1. The CDR3 is 14 amino acids. Losses at the gene ends were 4 bases for V and 8 bases for J; bases not matched to a gene: 8. Germline CDR1 reads KGHSH; CDR2 reads LQKENI. In DNA, the CDR3 is TGTGCCAGCTCACTCCGGACAGGTCGAGAGCCCCAGCATTTT. Translated: CASSLRTGREPQHF.

This clonotype was seen a few times. The rearrangement joins TRBV20-1 to TRBJ2-1; D is perhaps TRBD2 (5 bases). V was trimmed by 0 bases and J by 1 base, leaving 10 bases between them. Germline CDR1 and CDR2: DFQATT and SNEGSKA (reference sequence). CDR3 length equals 15 residues. The CDR3 region is CSARDEGRSYNEQFF. The DNA for the CDR3 is TGCAGTGCTAGAGATGAGGGCCGTTCCTACAATGAGCAGTTCTTC.

The chain carries TRBV19 and TRBJ2-5; D not certain. Trimming shortened V by 3 bases and J by 5 bases, and 10 bases separated the two germline ends. This CDR3 has 13 amino acids. Germline V lookup: CDR1 LNHDA, CDR2 SQIVND (reference sequence). Here the CDR3 reads CASSILGYETQYF. The CDR3 nucleotides read TGTGCCAGTAGTATTTTGGGGTATGAGACCCAGTACTTC.

This clonotype has more than one count but fewer than ten. The chain has TRBV18 and TRBJ2-1; either TRBD1 or TRBD2 may supply D (5 bases each). The CDR3 has 16 amino acids. Germline CDR1 KGHSH, CDR2 LQKENI. V was pared by 5 bases and J by 3 bases, with 17 bases between. The CDR3 DNA sequence: TGTGCCAGCTCAGTAACGGGGCTAAAAAACTACAATGAGCAGTTCTTC. It is translated as CASSVTGLKNYNEQFF.

The chain links TRBV28 to TRBJ2-1; 9 nucleotides align to TRBD2. CDR3 length: 16 amino acids. Germline V CDR1 and CDR2: MDHEN, SYDVKM. V lost 6 bases and J lost 4; bases outside the gene matches: 10. CDR3 DNA: TGTGCCAGCAGATTCGACCTAGCGGGACGTTACAATGAGCAGTTCTTC. Its protein is CASRFDLAGRYNEQFF.

This clonotype was observed a handful of times. The CDR3 DNA follows: TGTGCCAGCAGTTCACTAGGGATACTGGGGGAGCAGTACTTC. This gives the protein CASSSLGILGEQYF. This chain uses TRBV27 with TRBJ2-7, with D possibly matching TRBD2 (5 bases). CDR1 is MNHEY, CDR2 SMNVEV, per germline (reference sequence). Trimming cost V 4 bases and J 7 bases, with 17 bases left between them. The CDR3 consists of 14 residues.

The gene calls are TRBV24-1 and TRBJ2-1; perhaps TRBD2 as D (5 bases). The V end lost 1 base, the J end lost 2 bases, and 11 bases lay between the germline ends. The CDR3 extends over 16 amino acids. Germline V gene data show CDR1 as KGHDR and CDR2 as SFDVKD. The CDR3 DNA sequence: TGTGCCACCAGTGATTTTGGTGTGGAGGCCTACAATGAGCAGTTCTTC. Its protein product is CATSDFGVEAYNEQFF.

This clonotype was detected only a few times. The chain recombines TRBV5-6 with TRBJ2-1, with 8 bases aligning to TRBD1. Trimming removed 1 base from V and 7 bases from J; junction bases left unmatched: 4. The CDR3 has 14 residues. Germline loops: CDR1 SGHDT, CDR2 YYEEEE. The CDR3 DNA reads TGTGCCAGCAGCTTGCAGACAGGGGTTAATGAGCAGTTCTTC. Translated: CASSLQTGVNEQFF.

This clonotype has just a few counts. The chain joins TRBV15 to TRBJ2-1; D tentatively reads TRBD1 or TRBD2 (5 bases each). CDR1 is LNHNV, CDR2 YYDKDF, per germline (reference sequence). V lost 0 bases, J lost 0 bases, and 9 bases lay in between. This CDR3 comprises 16 residues. This chain's CDR3 is CATSRDEGLSYNEQFF. The CDR3 DNA reads TGTGCCACCAGCAGAGATGAGGGGCTCTCCTACAATGAGCAGTTCTTC.

The V gene is TRBV5-6, the J gene TRBJ2-7; 9 bases map to TRBD1. The germline gives CDR1 SGHDT, CDR2 YYEEEE. The CDR3 spans 14 residues. V trimming: 4 bases; J trimming: 6 bases; junction bases outside the gene matches: 8. For the CDR3, the DNA is TGTGCCAGCAGCCCTGGAACAGGGGGCCTCGAGCAGTACTTC. Translation gives CASSPGTGGLEQYF.

The chain carries TRBV2 and TRBJ2-3; D might be TRBD2 (6 bases). The CDR3 length is 16 residues. V was pared by 4 bases and J by 1 base, with 15 bases between. CDR1 and CDR2 from the germline V gene are SNHLY and FYNNEI. DNA of the CDR3: TGTGCCAGCAGTGGGGGCCTTTGGAGGGGCACAGATACGCAGTATTTT. Encoded protein: CASSGGLWRGTDTQYF.

J is TRBJ2-5 and V is TRBV2; D gene ambiguous. V was pared by 1 base and J by 3 bases, with 6 bases between. CDR1 is SNHLY and CDR2 is FYNNEI in the germline V gene. The CDR3 extends over 13 amino acids. CDR3 amino acids: CASSEVSKETQYF. Written as DNA, the CDR3 is TGTGCCAGCAGTGAAGTTAGCAAAGAGACCCAGTACTTC.

The chain is built from TRBV28 and TRBJ1-4, with no clear D. Per germline, CDR1 MDHEN and CDR2 SYDVKM. The CDR3 spans 14 residues. V lost 4 bases to trimming and J lost 0 bases, with 6 bases between them. The CDR3 coding sequence is TGTGCCAGCAGTTACTATGCAACTAATGAAAAACTGTTTTTT. Its protein product is CASSYYATNEKLFF.

In this sample, this clonotype turned up a few times. This sequence joins TRBV6-5 and TRBJ1-1; D perhaps matches TRBD1 (5 bases). This CDR3 has 11 residues. V was cut by 4 bases and J by 10 bases, with 10 bases left in between. Germline V gene data show CDR1 as MNHEY and CDR2 as SVGAGI. CDR3 loop: CASSSGFIAFF. CDR3 bases: TGTGCCAGCAGTTCAGGGTTTATAGCTTTCTTT.

The chain couples TRBV24-1 to TRBJ2-2; 7 nucleotides line up with TRBD1. Germline CDR1 and CDR2: KGHDR and SFDVKD. Trimming took 3 bases from V and 4 from J; bases not matched to a gene: 13. This CDR3 is 18 amino acids long. The CDR3 sequence: CATSDPIRQDRPTGELFF. The CDR3 DNA sequence: TGTGCCACCAGTGATCCTATTAGACAGGACAGGCCCACCGGGGAGCTGTTTTTT.